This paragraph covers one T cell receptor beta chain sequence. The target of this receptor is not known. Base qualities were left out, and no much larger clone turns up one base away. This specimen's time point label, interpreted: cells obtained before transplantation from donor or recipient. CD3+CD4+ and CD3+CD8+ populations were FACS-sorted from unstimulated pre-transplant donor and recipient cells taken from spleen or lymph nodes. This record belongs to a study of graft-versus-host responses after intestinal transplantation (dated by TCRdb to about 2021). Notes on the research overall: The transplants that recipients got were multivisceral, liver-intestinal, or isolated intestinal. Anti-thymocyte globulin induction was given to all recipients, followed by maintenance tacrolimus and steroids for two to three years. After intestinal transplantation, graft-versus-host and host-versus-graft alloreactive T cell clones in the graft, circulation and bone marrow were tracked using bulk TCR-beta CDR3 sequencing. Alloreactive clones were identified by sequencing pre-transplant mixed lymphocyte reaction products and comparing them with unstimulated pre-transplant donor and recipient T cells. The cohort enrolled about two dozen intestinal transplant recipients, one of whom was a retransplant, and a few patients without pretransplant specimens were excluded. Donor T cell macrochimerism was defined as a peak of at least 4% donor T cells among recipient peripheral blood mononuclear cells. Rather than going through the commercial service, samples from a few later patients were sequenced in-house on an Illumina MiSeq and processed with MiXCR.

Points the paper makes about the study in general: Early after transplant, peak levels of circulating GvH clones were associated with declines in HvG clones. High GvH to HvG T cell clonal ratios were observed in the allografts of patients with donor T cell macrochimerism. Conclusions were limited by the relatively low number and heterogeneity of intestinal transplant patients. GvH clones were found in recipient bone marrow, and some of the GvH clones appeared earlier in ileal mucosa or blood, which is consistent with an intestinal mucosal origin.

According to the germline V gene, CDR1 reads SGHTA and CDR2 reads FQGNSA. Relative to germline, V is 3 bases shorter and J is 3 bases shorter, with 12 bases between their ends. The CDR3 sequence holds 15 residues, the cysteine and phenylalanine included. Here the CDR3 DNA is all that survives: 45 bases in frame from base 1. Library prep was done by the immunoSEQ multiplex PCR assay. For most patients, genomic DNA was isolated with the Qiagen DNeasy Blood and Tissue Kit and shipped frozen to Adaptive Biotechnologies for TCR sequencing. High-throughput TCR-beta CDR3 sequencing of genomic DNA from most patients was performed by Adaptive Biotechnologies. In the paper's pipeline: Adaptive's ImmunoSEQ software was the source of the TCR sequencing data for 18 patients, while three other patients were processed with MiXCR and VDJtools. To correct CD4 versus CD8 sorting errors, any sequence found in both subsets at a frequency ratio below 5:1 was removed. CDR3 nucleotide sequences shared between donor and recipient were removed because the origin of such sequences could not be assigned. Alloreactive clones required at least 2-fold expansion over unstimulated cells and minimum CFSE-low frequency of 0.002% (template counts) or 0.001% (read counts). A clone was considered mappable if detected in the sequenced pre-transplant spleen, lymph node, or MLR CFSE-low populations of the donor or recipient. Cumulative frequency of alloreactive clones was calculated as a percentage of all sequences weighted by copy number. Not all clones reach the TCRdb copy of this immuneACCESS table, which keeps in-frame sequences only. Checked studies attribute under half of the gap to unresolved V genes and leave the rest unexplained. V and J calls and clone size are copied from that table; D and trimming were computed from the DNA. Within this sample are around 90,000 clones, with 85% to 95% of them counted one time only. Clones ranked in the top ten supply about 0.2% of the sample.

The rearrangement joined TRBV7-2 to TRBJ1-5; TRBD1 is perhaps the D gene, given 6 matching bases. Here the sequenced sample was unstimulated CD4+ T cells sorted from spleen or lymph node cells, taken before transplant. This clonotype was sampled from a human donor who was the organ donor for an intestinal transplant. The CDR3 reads CASSFAQGPNQPQHF. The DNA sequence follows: TGTGCCAGCAGCTTCGCGCAGGGGCCCAATCAGCCCCAGCATTTT. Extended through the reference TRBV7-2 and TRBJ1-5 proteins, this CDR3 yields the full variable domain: GAGVSQSPSNKVTEKGKDVELRCDPISGHTALYWYRQSLGQGLEFLIYFQGNSAPDKSGLPSDRFSAERTGGSVSTLTIQRTQQEDSAVYLCASSFAQGPNQPQHFGDGTRLSIL.